The entry below gives a single T cell receptor (beta chain) sequence along with its context. The clone's antigen remains unknown. Qualities for individual bases were not recorded, and no much larger clone is one base off. For CDR1 and CDR2, the germline V gene lists KGHSH and LQKENI. V loses 0 bases of germline sequence and J loses 3 bases, and the interval between the two ends is 9 bases. From its cysteine to its phenylalanine, the CDR3 spans 14 amino acids. Of the read, only the CDR3 DNA is kept; its 42 bases are in frame from base 1. This specimen's time point label, interpreted: after anti-PD-1 therapy. For bulk TCRbeta sequencing, genomic DNA was extracted from tumor biopsies or peripheral blood, and input amounts ranged from about 600 ng to 6,004 ng. Every patient had histologically proven advanced or metastatic basal or squamous cell carcinoma and was a poor candidate for surgical resection. Of the 11 to 12 patients making up the basal cell carcinoma cohort, 8 underwent bulk tumor TCR sequencing.

The immunoSEQ platform was used for deep TCRbeta sequencing. The original methods were these. For further analysis, only productive rearrangements were exported out of the immunoSEQ Analyzer. T cell phenotypes were assigned to bulk TCRbeta clonotypes by matching the clonotypes to single-cell RNA+TCR-seq clones with the same TCRbeta sequence. Using bulk TCR sequencing data, clone enrichment in tumor was calculated by dividing a clone's tumor frequency by the same clone's PBMC frequency. TCRs were sorted with GLIPH into specificity groups, meaning clusters of distinct TCRs that share CDR3 motifs and likely recognize common antigens. TCRdb retrieved this table from immuneACCESS and kept in-frame rearrangements only. Not all clones are present; in checked studies, unresolved V genes account for under half, and no reason is known for the remainder. The V and J calls and clone size are taken from that table; D and trimming were inferred from the DNA. This sample holds nearly 25,000 clones; about 84% were observed only once. Roughly an eighth of the sample lies in the top ten.

The data were obtained in a study of T cells in tumors after PD-1 blockade (dated by TCRdb to about 2019). General notes on the study: Patients were excluded if they had prior checkpoint blockade, use of systemic immunosuppressants, or recent radiotherapy or other anti-cancer therapy within 4 weeks. Paired single-cell RNA and TCR sequencing was done in the study on site-matched tumors from patients with BCC or SCC, both before and after anti-PD-1 therapy. To compare clonotypes in blood versus tumor, bulk TCR sequencing was run on roughly 10 peripheral blood samples drawn from a few patients. Patients received pembrolizumab 200 mg every 3 weeks or cemiplimab 350 mg every 2 weeks. RECIST version 1.1 was the standard used to evaluate clinical response. Some patients also continued taking vismodegib 150 mg daily during anti-PD-1 treatment. Peripheral blood samples averaged about 110,000 TCR templates (range roughly 22,000-290,000) and 35,000 to 40,000 unique clonotypes.

The research as a whole found: Around 39% of TCR clonotypes from the tumor were detected in blood, and certain novel exhausted tumor clones were present in blood collected before treatment, which suggests recruitment from the periphery. Where the novel T cell clones came from was not identified, and possible sources could include lymphoid organs or rare unexpanded clones inside the tumor or in the tumor periphery.

The chain was built from TRBV18 and TRBJ2-7; the D gene is unclear. The sequencing here drew on PBMCs, taken after anti-PD-1 treatment. This TCR was sampled from a human donor with basal cell carcinoma. In nucleotides, the sequence is TGTGCCAGCTCACCACCCACAGTGAACTACGAGCAGTACTTC. This codes for CASSPPTVNYEQYF.